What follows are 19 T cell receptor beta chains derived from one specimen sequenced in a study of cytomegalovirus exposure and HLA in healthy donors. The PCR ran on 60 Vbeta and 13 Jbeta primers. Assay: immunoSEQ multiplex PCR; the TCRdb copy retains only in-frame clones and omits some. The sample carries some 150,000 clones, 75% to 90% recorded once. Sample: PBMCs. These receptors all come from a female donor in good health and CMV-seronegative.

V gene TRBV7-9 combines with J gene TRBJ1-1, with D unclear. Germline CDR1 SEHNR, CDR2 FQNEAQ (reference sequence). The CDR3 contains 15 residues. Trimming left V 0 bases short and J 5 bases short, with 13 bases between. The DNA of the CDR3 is TGTGCCAGCAGCTTAGCTCTAGAGATACGTACTGAAGCTTTCTTT. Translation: CASSLALEIRTEAFF. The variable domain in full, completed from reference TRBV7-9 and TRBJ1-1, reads DTGVSQNPRHKITKRGQNVTFRCDPISEHNRLYWYRQTLGQGPEFLTYFQNEAQLEKSRLLSDRFSAERPKGSFSTLEIQRTEQGDSAMYLCASSLALEIRTEAFFGQGTRLTVV.

CDR3 DNA: TGTGCCAGCAGTGAAATACCGGGAGAGACCCAGTACTTC. Amino acid sequence: CASSEIPGETQYF. This chain uses TRBV25-1 with TRBJ2-5; D is ambiguous. The CDR3 covers 13 residues. The V end was cut by 2 bases, the J end by 4 bases, with 8 bases between. Germline values: CDR1 MGHDK, CDR2 SYGVNS.

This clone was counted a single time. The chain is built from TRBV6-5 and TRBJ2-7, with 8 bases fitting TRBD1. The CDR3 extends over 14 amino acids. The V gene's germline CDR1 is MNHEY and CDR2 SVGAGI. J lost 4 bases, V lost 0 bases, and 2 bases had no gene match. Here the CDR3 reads CASSYSQGGYEQYF. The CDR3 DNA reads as TGTGCCAGCAGTTACTCACAGGGGGGATACGAGCAGTACTTC.

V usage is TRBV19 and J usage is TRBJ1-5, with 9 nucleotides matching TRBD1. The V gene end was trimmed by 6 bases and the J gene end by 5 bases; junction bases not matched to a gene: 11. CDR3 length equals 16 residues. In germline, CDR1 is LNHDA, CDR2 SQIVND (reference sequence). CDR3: CASRWGQGTGDQPQHF. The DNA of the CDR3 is TGTGCCAGTAGATGGGGACAGGGTACGGGAGATCAGCCCCAGCATTTT.

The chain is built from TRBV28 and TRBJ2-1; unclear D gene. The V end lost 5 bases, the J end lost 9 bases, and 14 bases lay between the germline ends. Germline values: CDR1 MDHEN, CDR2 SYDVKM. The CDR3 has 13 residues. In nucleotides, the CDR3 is TGTGCCAGCAGTAGCCACTTGGTGAGTGAGCAGTTCTTC. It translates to CASSSHLVSEQFF.

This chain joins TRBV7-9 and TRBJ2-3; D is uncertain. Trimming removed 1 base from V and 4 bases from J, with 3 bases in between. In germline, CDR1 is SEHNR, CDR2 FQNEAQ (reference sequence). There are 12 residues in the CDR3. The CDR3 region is CASSLVSDTQYF. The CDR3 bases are TGTGCCAGCAGCTTAGTATCAGATACGCAGTATTTT.

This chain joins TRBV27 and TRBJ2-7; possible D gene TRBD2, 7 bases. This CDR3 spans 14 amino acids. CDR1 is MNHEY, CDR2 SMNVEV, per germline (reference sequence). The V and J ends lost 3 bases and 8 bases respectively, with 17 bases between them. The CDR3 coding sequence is TGTGCCAGCAGTTTGGGGGGGGGCAAGGATAAGCAGTACTTC. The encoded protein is CASSLGGGKDKQYF.

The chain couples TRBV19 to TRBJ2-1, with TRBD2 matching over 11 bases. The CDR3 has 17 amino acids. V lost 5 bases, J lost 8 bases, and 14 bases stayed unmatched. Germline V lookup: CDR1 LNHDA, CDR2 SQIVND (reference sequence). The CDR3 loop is CASSPQRAVAGGDEQFF. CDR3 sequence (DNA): TGTGCCAGTAGTCCCCAGAGAGCGGTAGCGGGAGGGGATGAGCAGTTCTTC.

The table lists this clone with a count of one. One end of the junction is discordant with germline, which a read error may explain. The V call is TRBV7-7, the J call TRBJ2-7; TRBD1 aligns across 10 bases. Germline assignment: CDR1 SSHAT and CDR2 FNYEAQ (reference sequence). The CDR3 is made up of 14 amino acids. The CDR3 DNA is TGTGCTAGCAGCCCCCGGACAGGGGGGTACGAGCAGTACTTC. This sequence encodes CASSPRTGGYEQYF.

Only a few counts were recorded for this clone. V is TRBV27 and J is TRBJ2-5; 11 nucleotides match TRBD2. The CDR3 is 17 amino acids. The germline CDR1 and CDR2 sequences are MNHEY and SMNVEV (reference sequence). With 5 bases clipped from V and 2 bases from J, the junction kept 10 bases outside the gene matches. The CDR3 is CASSDLPGLADQETQYF. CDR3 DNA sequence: TGTGCCAGCAGTGACCTTCCGGGACTAGCGGATCAAGAGACCCAGTACTTC.

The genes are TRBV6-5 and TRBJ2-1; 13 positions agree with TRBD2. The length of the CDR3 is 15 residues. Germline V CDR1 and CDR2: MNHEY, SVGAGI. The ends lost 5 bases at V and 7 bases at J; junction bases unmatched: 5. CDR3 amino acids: CASSGLAGAGNEQFF. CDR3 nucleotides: TGTGCCAGCAGTGGACTAGCGGGAGCAGGGAATGAGCAGTTCTTC.

The CDR3 loop is CASSLATGEETQYF. The CDR3 DNA follows: TGCGCCAGCAGCTTGGCTACGGGAGAGGAGACCCAGTACTTC. V is TRBV5-1 and J is TRBJ2-5; D possibly corresponds to TRBD2 (6 bases). From germline, CDR1 is SGHRS and CDR2 YFSETQ. V was pared by 0 bases and J by 5 bases, with 11 bases between. The CDR3 runs 14 residues. Filled out from reference TRBV5-1 and TRBJ2-5, the complete variable domain reads KAGVTQTPRYLIKTRGQQVTLSCSPISGHRSVSWYQQTPGQGLQFLFEYFSETQRNKGNFPGRFSGRQFSNSRSEMNVSTLELGDSALYLCASSLATGEETQYFGPGTRLLVL.

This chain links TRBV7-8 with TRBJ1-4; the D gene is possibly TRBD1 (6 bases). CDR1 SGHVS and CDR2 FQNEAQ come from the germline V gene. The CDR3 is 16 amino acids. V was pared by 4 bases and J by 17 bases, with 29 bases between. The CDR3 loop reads CASSSVTSGQFGFVFF. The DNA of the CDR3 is TGTGCCAGCAGCTCTGTTACGTCAGGACAGTTTGGATTCGTATTTTTT.

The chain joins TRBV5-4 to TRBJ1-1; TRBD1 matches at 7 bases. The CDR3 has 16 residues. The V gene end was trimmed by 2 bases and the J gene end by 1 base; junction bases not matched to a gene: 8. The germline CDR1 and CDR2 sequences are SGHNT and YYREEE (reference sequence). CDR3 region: CASSFPSTGANTEAFF. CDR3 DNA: TGTGCCAGCAGCTTTCCCTCAACAGGGGCGAACACTGAAGCTTTCTTT.

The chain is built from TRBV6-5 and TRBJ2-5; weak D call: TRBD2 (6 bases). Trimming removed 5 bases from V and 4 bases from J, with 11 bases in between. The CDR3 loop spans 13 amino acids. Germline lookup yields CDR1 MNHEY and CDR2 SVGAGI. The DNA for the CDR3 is TGTGCCAGCAGTGCCGGGGGATCAGAGACCCAGTACTTC. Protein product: CASSAGGSETQYF.

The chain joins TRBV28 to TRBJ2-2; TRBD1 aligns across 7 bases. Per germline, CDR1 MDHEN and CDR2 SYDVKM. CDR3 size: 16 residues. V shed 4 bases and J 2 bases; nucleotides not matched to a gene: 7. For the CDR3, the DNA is TGTGCCAGCAGTTCCGGACAGGCGTCCAACACCGGGGAGCTGTTTTTT. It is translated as CASSSGQASNTGELFF.

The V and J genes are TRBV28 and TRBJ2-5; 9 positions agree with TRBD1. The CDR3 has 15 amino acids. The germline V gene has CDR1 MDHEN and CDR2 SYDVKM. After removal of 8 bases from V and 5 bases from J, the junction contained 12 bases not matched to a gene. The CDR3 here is CASGKDRGRGETQYF. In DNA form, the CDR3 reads TGTGCCAGCGGAAAAGACAGGGGGAGGGGGGAGACCCAGTACTTC.

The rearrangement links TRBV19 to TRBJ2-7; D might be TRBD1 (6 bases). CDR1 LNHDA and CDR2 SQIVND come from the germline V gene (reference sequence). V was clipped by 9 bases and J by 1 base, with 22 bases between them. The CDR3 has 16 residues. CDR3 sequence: CASSGPGDKASYEQYF. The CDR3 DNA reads TGTGCCAGCTCCGGGCCTGGGGACAAAGCTTCCTACGAGCAGTACTTC.

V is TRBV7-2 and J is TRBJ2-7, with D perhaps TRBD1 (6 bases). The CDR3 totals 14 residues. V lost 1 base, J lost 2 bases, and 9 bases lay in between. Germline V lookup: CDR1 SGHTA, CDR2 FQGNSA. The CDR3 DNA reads TGTGCCAGCAGCTTAGGGACAGCTCCCTACGAGCAGTACTTC. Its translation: CASSLGTAPYEQYF.